This T cell receptor (beta chain) was recorded in a study of Tregs in tolerant kidney transplant recipients (dated by TCRdb to about 2019). Turning to the overall study: The study applied TCRbeta sequencing to find donor-specific regulatory T cells before combined kidney and bone marrow transplantation and then followed those same cells after transplant. In a few healthy controls, several methods of expanding Tregs specific for an allogeneic donor were compared by TCRbeta repertoire sequencing.

CDR1 SNHLY and CDR2 FYNNEI are derived from the germline V gene. V is cut by 2 bases and J by 7 bases, and the space between the germline ends is 17 bases. The CDR3 measures 15 amino acids from cysteine to phenylalanine. The read is trimmed to its CDR3 DNA, 45 bases read in frame from base 1. For TCRbeta CDR3 sequencing, genomic DNA was extracted from sorted cells using the QIAGEN DNeasy Blood and Tissue Kit. High-throughput TCRbeta CDR3 sequencing, which included PCR amplification with bias correction and internal controls, was done commercially through immunoSEQ. As for the authors' bioinformatics: Unique productive TCRbeta sequences were defined by CDR3 nucleotide sequence where primers matched, otherwise by CDR3 amino acid sequence with Vbeta and Jbeta genes. To correct for sorting error, sequences found in more than one sorted population at a frequency ratio of 2:1 or less were discarded, and the remaining shared sequences were assigned to the population with the higher frequency. A sequence was defined as donor-reactive if the sequence was expanded at least 5-fold in CFSE-low cells compared with unstimulated cells and had a frequency of at least 0.01% in CFSE-low cells. Jensen-Shannon divergence, calculated on the top 100 TCRbeta sequences ranked by frequency, was used to quantify repertoire divergence. For samples with multiple sequencing runs, sorting error was corrected in each run separately before the runs were combined. Imported from immuneACCESS, the table was reduced by TCRdb to in-frame sequences with V and J called. These copies leave out some clones; in studies compared against another copy, an unresolved V gene accounts for under half, and the cause of the remainder is not known. The V and J calls and clone size were taken over from that table, and D and trimming were inferred from the DNA. For this sample there are roughly 250,000 clones; about 80% appear just once. Of the sample, over 0.5% is held by the ten largest clones.

Here is what the overall study found, with its caveats: Expanding Tregs with activated donor B cells appeared to identify the most biologically relevant and donor-specific TCRbeta repertoire. Because only a small number of patients were included, the study had limitations, and the results will need to be validated in larger populations as well as under other immunosuppression protocols. Biological reproducibility was not directly addressed, though technical replication error appeared minimal.

Thawed PBMCs were FACS-sorted into unstimulated Tregs (CD4+CD25+CD127-), CD4+ non-Tregs (CD4+CD25-), CD4 cells and CD8 cells. Blood from healthy controls was obtained either from healthy volunteers or as purchased buffy coats. Healthy control blood was processed to PBMCs by Ficoll density gradient and cryopreserved, and patient PBMCs were collected before and after transplant. Concerning this clone itself: No cognate antigen has been identified for it. No base quality information exists; no much larger clone differs at one position.

The material sequenced was CD4+ T cells from blood. This clonotype was obtained from a human donor in good health. This chain joins TRBV2 to TRBJ2-5, with a tentative D gene TRBD1 over 8 matching bases. The nucleotides read TGTGCCAGCAGTGAAAGCGGGGAGGGGACAGGGACCCAGTACTTC. Its coded protein is CASSESGEGTGTQYF.